This T cell receptor beta chain was recorded in a study of chemoradiotherapy in HPV16-positive cancers. The length of the CDR3 is 15 residues. Trimming at V came to 7 bases and at J to 3 bases, leaving 9 bases not matched to a gene. Germline V gene sequence: CDR1 LNHDA, CDR2 SQIVND (reference sequence). Some clones are missing from TCRdb's copy, which holds only in-frame ones; the method was immunoSEQ multiplex PCR. This sample has over 20,000 clones, with around 73% found just once. This TCR was recovered from a human donor with HPV-associated anogenital cancer. The chain has TRBV19 and TRBJ1-3; 7 bases fit TRBD1. The sample was taken from a patient who underwent chemoradiotherapy. This chain's CDR3 is CASKGTAVSGNTIYF. The DNA of the CDR3 is TGTGCCAGTAAGGGGACAGCAGTCAGTGGAAACACCATATATTTT.